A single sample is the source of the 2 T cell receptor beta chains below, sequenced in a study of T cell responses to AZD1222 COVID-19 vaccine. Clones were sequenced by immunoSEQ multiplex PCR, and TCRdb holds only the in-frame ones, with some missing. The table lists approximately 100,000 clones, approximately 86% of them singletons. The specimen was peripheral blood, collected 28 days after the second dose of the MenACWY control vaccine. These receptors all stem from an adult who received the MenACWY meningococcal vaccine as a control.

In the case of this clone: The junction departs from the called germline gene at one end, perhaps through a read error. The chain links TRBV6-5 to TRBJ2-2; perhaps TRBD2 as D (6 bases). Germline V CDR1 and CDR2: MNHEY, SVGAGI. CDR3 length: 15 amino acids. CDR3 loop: CASSYGTENAGELFF. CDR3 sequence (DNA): TGTGCCAGCAGTTACGGGACTGAGAACGCCGGGGAGCTGTTTTTT.

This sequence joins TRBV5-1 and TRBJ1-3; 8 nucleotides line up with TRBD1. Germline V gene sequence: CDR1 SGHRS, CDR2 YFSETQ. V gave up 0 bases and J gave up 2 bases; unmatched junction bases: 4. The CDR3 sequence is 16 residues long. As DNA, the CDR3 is TGCGCCAGCAGCTTGGCCGGGACAGGCCCTGGAAACACCATATATTTT. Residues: CASSLAGTGPGNTIYF. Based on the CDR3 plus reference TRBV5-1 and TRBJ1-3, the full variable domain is KAGVTQTPRYLIKTRGQQVTLSCSPISGHRSVSWYQQTPGQGLQFLFEYFSETQRNKGNFPGRFSGRQFSNSRSEMNVSTLELGDSALYLCASSLAGTGPGNTIYFGEGSWLTVV.